These 10 T cell receptor beta chains were all obtained from the same sample, sequenced in a study of blood T cells in healthy people across ages. Primers used in a second PCR of roughly 6 to 11 cycles were a sample-barcoded 5' primer and a J-beta primer mix. One entry per CDR3 protein, called by TCRdb with MiXCR from the 5' RACE reads. The data contain over 1,500,000 distinct CDR3 sequences, about 50% of them singletons. Source material: blood. These receptors were obtained from a woman aged 40 to 50 in good health.

This sequence joins TRBV6-5 and TRBJ1-2; perhaps TRBD1 as D (6 bases). Trimming cost V 0 bases and J 3 bases, with 11 bases left between them. The CDR3 is 15 amino acids. Germline loops: CDR1 MNHEY, CDR2 SVGAGI. The CDR3: CASSYSFSGDYGYTF. CDR3 nucleotide sequence: TGTGCCAGCAGTTACTCATTTTCAGGGGACTATGGCTACACCTTC.

The chain joins TRBV25-1 to TRBJ1-2; no clear D. V lost 0 bases to trimming and J lost 2 bases, with 10 bases between them. Per germline, CDR1 MGHDK and CDR2 SYGVNS. The CDR3 consists of 15 residues. CDR3 amino acids: CASSEYNPVNYGYTF. CDR3 coding DNA: TGTGCCAGCAGTGAATATAATCCGGTGAACTATGGCTACACCTTC.

The chain couples TRBV5-5 to TRBJ2-1, with D perhaps TRBD2 (6 bases). V lost 4 bases to trimming and J lost 8 bases, with 19 bases between them. The CDR3 has 15 amino acids. Per the germline V gene, CDR1 is SGHKS and CDR2 is YYEKEE (reference sequence). The CDR3 sequence: CASSAGLAIGYEQFF. CDR3 coding DNA: TGTGCCAGCAGCGCGGGGCTAGCTATTGGATATGAGCAGTTCTTC.

V usage is TRBV28 and J usage is TRBJ2-7; D is perhaps TRBD1 (6 bases). There are 14 residues in the CDR3. V lost 3 bases, J lost 2 bases, and 11 bases lay in between. Germline CDR1 MDHEN, CDR2 SYDVKM. CDR3 amino acids: CASSFRDNTYEQYF. DNA of the CDR3: TGTGCCAGCAGTTTTCGGGACAATACCTACGAGCAGTACTTC.

The chain links TRBV6-2 or TRBV6-3 to TRBJ2-4; no clear D gene. Germline assignment: CDR1 MNHEY and CDR2 SVGEGT. V dropped 2 bases and J dropped 2 bases, with 13 bases sitting between them. The CDR3 consists of 16 residues. CDR3 protein: CASSYPKFGSKNIQYF. The CDR3 DNA follows: TGTGCCAGCAGTTACCCCAAGTTCGGGTCCAAAAACATTCAGTACTTC.

This CDR3 is CASSVVPGTSSYNEQYF. In DNA, the CDR3 is TGTGCCAGCAGCGTAGTGCCGGGGACAAGCTCCTACAATGAGCAGTACTTC. The chain carries TRBV9 and TRBJ2-1; possible D gene TRBD1, 6 bases. TRBJ2-7 explains the end of the DNA better; the J call may be wrong. Germline CDR1 reads SGDLS; CDR2 reads YYNGEE. The CDR3 covers 17 residues.

This clonotype was observed a handful of times. The J gene is TRBJ2-3, the V gene TRBV20-1, with 7 bases fitting TRBD1. The CDR3 loop spans 15 amino acids. CDR1 is DFQATT, CDR2 SNEGSKA, per germline (reference sequence). V was pared by 6 bases and J by 4 bases, with 13 bases of the junction left unmatched. The CDR3 DNA is TGCAGTGCCGTACTAGAGAGACAGGGACCAGATACGCAGTATTTT. Protein product: CSAVLERQGPDTQYF.

This clonotype has more than one count but fewer than ten. This chain joins TRBV11-2 and TRBJ2-4, with 8 bases that match TRBD2. V was clipped by 0 bases and J by 8 bases; unmatched bases: 15. Per germline, CDR1 SGHAT and CDR2 FQNNGV. This CDR3 spans 18 amino acids. The CDR3 is CASSLDRGGDPRGHIQYF. The CDR3, as DNA: TGTGCCAGCAGCTTAGACCGGGGGGGGGACCCCCGGGGGCACATTCAGTACTTC. Together with reference TRBV11-2 and TRBJ2-4, the CDR3 gives the full variable domain: EAGVAQSPRYKIIEKRQSVAFWCNPISGHATLYWYQQILGQGPKLLIQFQNNGVVDDSQLPKDRFSAERLKGVDSTLKIQPAKLEDSAVYLCASSLDRGGDPRGHIQYFGAGTRLSVL.

This rearrangement joins TRBV2 to TRBJ1-1; 8 bases align to TRBD1. V lost 1 base and J lost 5; bases outside the gene matches: 9. CDR3 length equals 16 residues. Germline V gives CDR1 SNHLY, CDR2 FYNNEI. This CDR3 is CASSEVGRGLGTEAFF. For the CDR3, the DNA is TGTGCCAGCAGTGAAGTGGGCAGGGGGCTGGGGACTGAAGCTTTCTTT.

This clonotype was picked up many times. Germline is not matched at one junction end, which may reflect a read error. This rearrangement joins TRBV4-3 to TRBJ2-3; 7 nucleotides align to TRBD1. Germline lookup yields CDR1 LGHNA and CDR2 YSLEER. The length of the CDR3 is 11 residues. Here the CDR3 reads CASRQGDTQYF. The CDR3 DNA is TGTGCCAGCCGACAGGGTGATACGCAGTATTTT.